One and the same sample provided the 16 T cell receptor beta chains below, sequenced in a study of blood T cell repertoires in COVID-19. The assay was immunoSEQ multiplex PCR, and TCRdb's table has in-frame clones only and misses some. The sample has roughly 170,000 clones, roughly nine tenths seen once. The sample consisted of peripheral blood. These TCRs come from a man aged 70-80 years with active or convalescent COVID-19.

The chain joins TRBV5-5 to TRBJ2-7; 7 bases align to TRBD1. The V segment lost 0 bases and the J segment 7 bases; nucleotides outside the gene matches: 10. This CDR3 has 15 residues. Germline lookup yields CDR1 SGHKS and CDR2 YYEKEE (reference sequence). The CDR3 coding sequence is TGTGCCAGCAGCTTGGATTGGACAGGCCCTTATGAGCAGTACTTC. This sequence encodes CASSLDWTGPYEQYF.

The J gene is TRBJ1-2, the V gene TRBV7-2; 9 bases line up with TRBD1. The junction had 10 bases not matched to a gene; V was cut back by 3 bases and J by 8 bases. The length of the CDR3 is 15 residues. Per germline, CDR1 SGHTA and CDR2 FQGNSA. The CDR3 sequence: CASSFTLQGAKGYTF. The CDR3 region has the DNA TGTGCCAGCAGCTTCACTTTACAGGGGGCGAAGGGCTACACCTTC.

The CDR3 coding sequence is TGCAGCGTGGGCTTACCGGGACAGGGAGTTGATGGCTACACCTTC. This sequence encodes CSVGLPGQGVDGYTF. The chain employs TRBV29-1 and TRBJ1-2, with TRBD1 identical over 9 bases. CDR3 size: 15 residues. With 6 bases clipped from V and 6 bases from J, the junction kept 14 bases outside the gene matches. The germline gives CDR1 SQVTM, CDR2 ANQGSEA.

The chain recombines TRBV5-1 with TRBJ1-1, with 9 positions matching TRBD1. With 7 bases clipped from V and 6 bases from J, the junction kept 10 bases outside the gene matches. CDR1 is SGHRS, CDR2 YFSETQ, per germline. The CDR3 loop spans 14 amino acids. The CDR3 sequence: CASVTGTGKAEAFF. DNA for the CDR3: TGCGCCAGCGTGACTGGGACAGGGAAGGCTGAAGCTTTCTTT.

The chain carries TRBV10-3 and TRBJ2-7, with a possible D match to TRBD2 (5 bases). Per germline, CDR1 ENHRY and CDR2 SYGVKD. This CDR3 spans 12 amino acids. The germline V and J ends were trimmed by 4 bases and 4 bases, with 8 bases remaining between them. The CDR3 coding sequence is TGTGCCATCAGTGCGGAGGAGTACGAGCAGTACTTC. Translated: CAISAEEYEQYF.

This chain uses TRBV5-5 with TRBJ2-7; no firm D call. Germline V gives CDR1 SGHKS, CDR2 YYEKEE (reference sequence). The CDR3 contains 12 residues. Trimming removed 0 bases at V and 4 bases at J, with 5 bases between. The CDR3 nucleotides read TGTGCCAGCAGCTTGGGGCAGTACGAGCAGTACTTC. As protein: CASSLGQYEQYF.

The chain joins TRBV5-1 to TRBJ1-1, with 8 bases identical to TRBD1. V dropped 4 bases and J dropped 5; count of bases not matched to a gene: 7. The CDR3 covers 14 residues. From germline, CDR1 is SGHRS and CDR2 YFSETQ. This chain's CDR3 is CASSLDRGETEAFF. As DNA, the CDR3 is TGCGCCAGCAGCCTTGACAGGGGAGAAACTGAAGCTTTCTTT.

The chain recombines TRBV30 with TRBJ2-7; TRBD1 aligns across 11 bases. The germline gives CDR1 GTSNPN, CDR2 SVGIG (reference sequence). Unmatched junction bases numbered 12, after V lost 6 bases and J lost 5 bases. CDR3 length: 15 amino acids. In DNA, the CDR3 is TGTGCCTGCAATAAGAAGGGACAGGGGGATAACGAGCAGTACTTC. This codes for CACNKKGQGDNEQYF. Based on the CDR3 plus reference TRBV30 and TRBJ2-7, the full variable domain is SQTIHQWPATLVQPVGSPLSLECTVEGTSNPNLYWYRQAAGRGLQLLFYSVGIGQISSEVPQNLSASRPQDRQFILSSKKLLLSDSGFYLCACNKKGQGDNEQYFGPGTRLTVT.

This clone has a single count. The rearrangement links TRBV6-6 to TRBJ2-7; the match to TRBD1 covers 9 bases. Losses at the gene ends were 5 bases for V and 0 bases for J; bases not matched to a gene: 14. This CDR3 comprises 18 residues. Germline loops: CDR1 MNHNY, CDR2 SVGAGI (reference sequence). CDR3 loop: CASSPQFGGTGSSYEQYF. DNA for the CDR3: TGTGCCAGCAGTCCCCAGTTCGGAGGGACAGGGTCCTCCTACGAGCAGTACTTC.

This rearrangement joins TRBV10-2 to TRBJ2-2, with TRBD2 matching 8 bases. The V gene end was trimmed by 2 bases and the J gene end by 1 base; junction bases not matched to a gene: 3. Germline V gives CDR1 WSHSY, CDR2 SAAADI. There are 16 residues in the CDR3. The CDR3 protein is CASSEAGLGNTGELFF. CDR3 coding DNA: TGCGCCAGCAGTGAGGCGGGACTAGGGAACACCGGGGAGCTGTTTTTT.

The chain is built from TRBV30 and TRBJ1-1; D is possibly TRBD1 (5 bases). With 3 bases removed from V and 4 bases from J, the gap between germline ends came to 18 bases. Germline V lookup: CDR1 GTSNPN, CDR2 SVGIG (reference sequence). The CDR3 loop spans 15 amino acids. In nucleotides, the CDR3 is TGTGCCTGGAGAGGGGCCTCCTTCTGGGGCACTGAAGCTTTCTTT. Its protein product is CAWRGASFWGTEAFF.

The chain recombines TRBV9 with TRBJ2-5; D is perhaps TRBD1 (7 bases). The CDR3 runs 15 residues. The V and J ends lost 0 bases and 3 bases respectively, with 12 bases between them. CDR1 is SGDLS, CDR2 YYNGEE, per germline. This CDR3 is CASSVDTGEEETQYF. The CDR3 bases are TGTGCCAGCAGCGTAGACACAGGGGAGGAAGAGACCCAGTACTTC.

This chain links TRBV5-4 with TRBJ2-3, with 9 bases matching TRBD2. Germline CDR1 is SGHNT and CDR2 is YYREEE (reference sequence). The trim removed 1 base at V and 4 bases at J, leaving 4 bases unmatched. CDR3 length equals 15 residues. CDR3 bases: TGTGCCAGCAGCTTGCGCGCGGGAGGGTCAGATACGCAGTATTTT. This encodes CASSLRAGGSDTQYF.

V is TRBV28 and J is TRBJ1-2; D is uncertain. The CDR3 spans 13 residues. V lost 3 bases and J lost 4, with 9 bases in between. Germline CDR1 is MDHEN and CDR2 is SYDVKM. The CDR3 region is CASSFRRGYGYTF. The CDR3 DNA sequence: TGTGCCAGCAGTTTTAGGCGGGGCTATGGCTACACCTTC.

The chain joins TRBV29-1 to TRBJ1-6, with a tentative D call TRBD1 (5 bases). Germline CDR1 SQVTM, CDR2 ANQGSEA. V shed 6 bases and J shed 1 base, with 7 bases lying between them. The CDR3 runs to 13 residues. The CDR3: CSVQGSYNSPLHF. The CDR3 DNA reads TGCAGCGTCCAGGGTTCCTATAATTCACCCCTCCACTTT.

This chain links TRBV15 with TRBJ2-7; 9 bases are shared with TRBD1. Germline V gene lookup returns CDR1 LNHNV and CDR2 YYDKDF (reference sequence). The CDR3 totals 14 residues. The junction had 3 bases not matched to a gene; V was cut back by 3 bases and J by 3 bases. CDR3 amino acids: CATSSRTGVYEQYF. DNA of the CDR3: TGTGCCACCAGCAGTCGGACAGGGGTCTACGAGCAGTACTTC. Full variable domain (outside the CDR3, taken from reference TRBV15 and TRBJ2-7): DAMVIQNPRYQVTQFGKPVTLSCSQTLNHNVMYWYQQKSSQAPKLLFHYYDKDFNNEADTPDNFQSRRPNTSFCFLDIRSPGLGDTAMYLCATSSRTGVYEQYFGPGTRLTVT.